This T cell receptor (beta chain) was found in a study of blood T cells in healthy people across ages. This CDR3 spans 17 amino acids. J gave up 4 bases and V 1 base, and 5 bases lay outside the gene matches. In germline, CDR1 is GTSNPN, CDR2 SVGIG (reference sequence). For every donor, a draw yielded around 10 milliliters of peripheral blood. Primers used in a second PCR of roughly 6 to 11 cycles were a sample-barcoded 5' primer and a J-beta primer mix. TCRdb recomputed calls from the 5' RACE reads with MiXCR, one row per CDR3 protein. The top ten clones hold roughly 10% of a sample with about 1.6 million distinct CDR3 sequences, 30% to 35% of them seen once.

Specimen: blood. The clonotype originates from a woman aged 25 to 45 in good health. The chain is built from TRBV30 and TRBJ2-1; 15 bases agree with TRBD2. The CDR3 bases are TGTGCCTGGAGTGGGACTAGCGGGAGGGTCACTTACAATGAGCAGTTCTTC. This translates into CAWSGTSGRVTYNEQFF.